A selection of T cell receptor beta chains follows, all from one sample in a study of control samples from healthy donors and cancer patients. Sequencing used immunoSEQ multiplex PCR; TCRdb keeps in-frame clones, though not all of them. The sample holds almost 95,000 clones, about nine tenths seen once. The sequenced sample consisted of blood. All receptors come from a woman between 18 and 29 years old in good health. Both conserved end residues are part of each CDR3. A D gene is named only where the DNA matches it firmly. Not all rows give a size; the values are once, few, many and, for expanded clones, a class.

D: TRBD1
J: TRBJ1-2
size: .
V: TRBV2
CDR3: CASSTNRGLGGYTF
DNA: TGTGCCAGCAGTACTAACAGGGGGCTAGGTGGCTACACCTTC

D: .
J: TRBJ1-2
size: .
V: TRBV6-6
CDR3: CASSYQGQIEGYTF
DNA: TGTGCCAGCAGTTACCAGGGGCAGATTGAGGGCTACACCTTC

D: TRBD1
J: TRBJ1-5
size: .
V: TRBV19
CDR3: CASSTSSGGRGQPQHF
DNA: TGTGCCAGTAGTACCTCTTCAGGGGGCAGGGGTCAGCCCCAGCATTTT

D: .
J: TRBJ1-1
size: .
V: TRBV6-5
CDR3: CASSITTNTEAFF
DNA: TGTGCCAGCAGTATTACGACGAACACTGAAGCTTTCTTT

D: .
J: TRBJ1-6
size: .
V: TRBV27
CDR3: CASNLKGVSPLHF
DNA: TGTGCCAGCAACCTAAAGGGGGTTTCACCCCTCCACTTT

D: .
J: TRBJ1-1
size: few
V: TRBV10-3
CDR3: CAISVGTASNTEAFF
DNA: TGTGCCATCAGTGTAGGTACAGCCTCTAACACTGAAGCTTTCTTT

D: TRBD1
J: TRBJ1-5
size: .
V: TRBV4-1
CDR3: CASSQEAGGLQPQHF
DNA: TGCGCCAGCAGCCAAGAGGCAGGGGGCCTTCAGCCCCAGCATTTT

D: .
J: TRBJ2-1
size: .
V: TRBV19
CDR3: CASSWVFVGQNNEQFF
DNA: TGTGCCAGTAGTTGGGTCTTCGTAGGACAGAACAATGAGCAGTTCTTC

D: .
J: TRBJ1-5
size: .
V: TRBV10-3
CDR3: CAISDSGIQPQHF
DNA: TGTGCCATCAGTGACTCAGGGATTCAGCCCCAGCATTTT

D: .
J: TRBJ2-5
size: .
V: TRBV7-3
CDR3: CASSSFFPSETQYF
DNA: TGTGCCAGCAGCTCCTTTTTTCCGTCAGAGACCCAGTACTTC

D: TRBD2
J: TRBJ2-1
size: few
V: TRBV2
CDR3: CASTIGSGRIHNEQFF
DNA: TGTGCCAGCACCATAGGAAGCGGGAGAATCCACAATGAGCAGTTCTTC

D: .
J: TRBJ2-7
size: .
V: TRBV18
CDR3: CASSPRRGDPYEQYF
DNA: TGTGCCAGCTCACCCCGGAGGGGGGACCCCTACGAGCAGTACTTC

D: TRBD2
J: TRBJ2-3
size: .
V: TRBV7-8
CDR3: CASTPGGLAGESTDTQYF
DNA: TGTGCCAGCACCCCGGGGGGACTAGCGGGGGAAAGCACAGATACGCAGTATTTT